This T cell receptor beta chain came from a study of blood T cells in healthy people across ages. Note on this clonotype: The antigen remains unidentified. A much larger clone differs by one base, so this may be a read error.

The study's findings and limits: Total diversity from one million sequenced T cells was likely underestimated.

The CDR3 sequence is 14 residues long. The V gene lost 3 bases and the J gene lost 10 bases, with 16 bases spanning the gap. Germline CDR1 is ENHRY and CDR2 is SYGVKD. The use of a sample-barcoded 5' primer and a J-beta primer mix characterized a second PCR of roughly 7 to 11 cycles. One entry per CDR3 protein, called by TCRdb with MiXCR from the 5' RACE reads. This table has around 650,000 distinct CDR3 sequences, over 40% appearing once. The sequencing sample was made of blood. The sequence was collected from a man aged 80 or over in good health. The genes are TRBV10-3 and TRBJ2-1; possibly TRBD1 or TRBD2 for D (5 bases each). CDR3 nucleotide sequence: TGTGCCATCAGTGAACACGGGACGGATTACGAGCAGTTCTTC. This translates into CAISEHGTDYEQFF.